This is a list of T cell receptor beta chains from one sample in a study of T cell responses to AZD1222 COVID-19 vaccine. Profiled with immunoSEQ multiplex PCR; TCRdb holds only in-frame clones, not every one. This table has about 130,000 clones, roughly 89% appearing once. The sample in question was peripheral blood, obtained 28 days after the second AZD1222 dose. All receptors derive from an adult who received the AZD1222 COVID-19 vaccine. Each CDR3 is given with its conserved first and last residue. The order of the fields is CDR3 length, J gene, D gene, clone size, V gene, CDR3 protein, CDR3 DNA. D genes are given only for firm matches. For some rows the clone size is stated as once, few or many, or as a class when expanded; others skip it.

CDR3 length: 14; J gene: TRBJ2-4; D gene: -; clone size: -; V gene: TRBV5-6; CDR3 protein: CASSFQGGGNIQYF; CDR3 DNA: TGTGCCAGCAGCTTCCAGGGAGGGGGAAACATTCAGTACTTC
CDR3 length: 12; J gene: TRBJ2-7; D gene: -; clone size: -; V gene: TRBV18; CDR3 protein: CASSPGRWEQYF; CDR3 DNA: TGTGCCAGCTCACCAGGGAGGTGGGAGCAGTACTTC
CDR3 length: 15; J gene: TRBJ1-1; D gene: -; clone size: few; V gene: TRBV7-8; CDR3 protein: CASSLGVVGDTEAFF; CDR3 DNA: TGTGCCAGCAGCTTAGGTGTGGTCGGGGACACTGAAGCTTTCTTT
CDR3 length: 12; J gene: TRBJ1-2; D gene: -; clone size: -; V gene: TRBV4-2; CDR3 protein: CASSQDIYGYTF; CDR3 DNA: TGTGCCAGCAGCCAAGACATTTACGGCTACACCTTC
CDR3 length: 18; J gene: TRBJ1-1; D gene: -; clone size: -; V gene: TRBV6-1; CDR3 protein: CASSVITSVRPEGAEAFF; CDR3 DNA: TGTGCCAGCAGTGTTATAACTTCGGTCCGCCCCGAGGGGGCTGAAGCTTTCTTT
CDR3 length: 14; J gene: TRBJ1-2; D gene: -; clone size: -; V gene: TRBV19; CDR3 protein: CASSSPTGGYGYTF; CDR3 DNA: TGTGCCAGTAGTTCCCCGACAGGTGGTTATGGCTACACCTTC
CDR3 length: 17; J gene: TRBJ2-3; D gene: -; clone size: -; V gene: TRBV5-8; CDR3 protein: CASSPFRARLSTDTQYF; CDR3 DNA: TGTGCCAGCAGCCCGTTCCGGGCTAGGTTAAGCACAGATACGCAGTATTTT
CDR3 length: 14; J gene: TRBJ1-2; D gene: TRBD1; clone size: -; V gene: TRBV5-6; CDR3 protein: CASSWDRAEGGYTF; CDR3 DNA: TGTGCCAGCAGCTGGGACAGGGCTGAAGGTGGCTACACCTTC
CDR3 length: 14; J gene: TRBJ1-3; D gene: TRBD1; clone size: -; V gene: TRBV9; CDR3 protein: CASSGQGSGNTIYF; CDR3 DNA: TGTGCCAGCAGCGGACAGGGGTCTGGAAACACCATATATTTT
CDR3 length: 18; J gene: TRBJ2-7; D gene: -; clone size: -; V gene: TRBV30; CDR3 protein: CAWSVGRGKRGGSYEQYF; CDR3 DNA: TGTGCCTGGAGTGTAGGCAGGGGTAAAAGGGGGGGCTCCTACGAGCAGTACTTC
CDR3 length: 17; J gene: TRBJ2-7; D gene: TRBD2; clone size: -; V gene: TRBV5-1; CDR3 protein: CASRREIAGSPPYEQYF; CDR3 DNA: TGCGCCAGCAGGAGGGAGATAGCGGGATCACCCCCCTACGAGCAGTACTTC
CDR3 length: 17; J gene: TRBJ1-5; D gene: TRBD1; clone size: -; V gene: TRBV7-2; CDR3 protein: CASSSPPGTGLSQPQHF; CDR3 DNA: TGTGCCAGCAGCTCGCCCCCCGGGACAGGGCTTTCTCAGCCCCAGCATTTT
CDR3 length: 13; J gene: TRBJ1-5; D gene: -; clone size: -; V gene: TRBV19; CDR3 protein: CASSTTVLQPQHF; CDR3 DNA: TGTGCCAGTAGTACCACTGTCCTTCAGCCCCAGCATTTT
CDR3 length: 16; J gene: TRBJ1-4; D gene: TRBD1; clone size: -; V gene: TRBV6-6; CDR3 protein: CASSRGQAATNEKLFF; CDR3 DNA: TGTGCCAGCAGCCGAGGACAGGCTGCAACTAATGAAAAACTGTTTTTT
CDR3 length: 18; J gene: TRBJ1-2; D gene: -; clone size: once; V gene: TRBV5-4; CDR3 protein: CASSLARERGSSSYGYTF; CDR3 DNA: TGTGCCAGCAGCTTGGCCCGGGAGAGGGGGTCTTCGAGCTATGGCTACACCTTC
CDR3 length: 12; J gene: TRBJ1-2; D gene: -; clone size: -; V gene: TRBV6-2/TRBV6-3; CDR3 protein: CASSLDLYGYTF; CDR3 DNA: TGTGCCAGCAGTCTTGATCTCTATGGCTACACCTTC
CDR3 length: 17; J gene: TRBJ2-3; D gene: TRBD2; clone size: -; V gene: TRBV11-2; CDR3 protein: CASSPGRTSGGADTQYF; CDR3 DNA: TGTGCCAGCAGCCCTGGGAGGACTAGCGGGGGGGCAGATACGCAGTATTTT
CDR3 length: 12; J gene: TRBJ2-1; D gene: -; clone size: once; V gene: TRBV6-6; CDR3 protein: CASSRPYNEQFF; CDR3 DNA: TGTGCCAGCAGTCGACCCTACAATGAGCAGTTCTTC
CDR3 length: 16; J gene: TRBJ1-1; D gene: TRBD1; clone size: -; V gene: TRBV6-1; CDR3 protein: CASSEDLRQGIPEAFF; CDR3 DNA: TGTGCCAGCAGTGAAGACCTACGACAGGGAATACCTGAAGCTTTCTTT
CDR3 length: 15; J gene: TRBJ1-1; D gene: TRBD1; clone size: -; V gene: TRBV7-9; CDR3 protein: CASSSDRGWNTEAFF; CDR3 DNA: TGTGCCAGCAGCTCTGACAGGGGATGGAACACTGAAGCTTTCTTT
CDR3 length: 14; J gene: TRBJ1-2; D gene: TRBD1; clone size: -; V gene: TRBV2; CDR3 protein: CASSLSGRGLGYTF; CDR3 DNA: TGTGCCAGCAGTCTCAGCGGCAGGGGGCTAGGCTACACCTTC
CDR3 length: 14; J gene: TRBJ1-5; D gene: -; clone size: -; V gene: TRBV28; CDR3 protein: CASTNRGEGQPQHF; CDR3 DNA: TGTGCCAGCACGAATCGAGGGGAAGGTCAGCCCCAGCATTTT
CDR3 length: 15; J gene: TRBJ2-1; D gene: TRBD2; clone size: -; V gene: TRBV5-6; CDR3 protein: CASSLGGRGVNEQFF; CDR3 DNA: TGTGCCAGCAGCTTGGGAGGGCGGGGGGTCAATGAGCAGTTCTTC
CDR3 length: 17; J gene: TRBJ2-1; D gene: -; clone size: -; V gene: TRBV3-1/TRBV3-2; CDR3 protein: CASSQDHGGVSYNEQFF; CDR3 DNA: TGTGCCAGCAGCCAAGATCACGGGGGAGTGTCCTACAATGAGCAGTTCTTC
CDR3 length: 18; J gene: TRBJ2-1; D gene: TRBD2; clone size: -; V gene: TRBV7-3; CDR3 protein: CASSPGTSGSQPYNEQFF; CDR3 DNA: TGTGCCAGCAGCCCCGGGACTAGCGGGAGCCAACCGTACAATGAGCAGTTCTTC
CDR3 length: 14; J gene: TRBJ1-1; D gene: TRBD1; clone size: -; V gene: TRBV3-1/TRBV3-2; CDR3 protein: CASSGRTGNTEAFF; CDR3 DNA: TGTGCCAGCAGCGGCCGGACAGGGAACACTGAAGCTTTCTTT
CDR3 length: 13; J gene: TRBJ1-1; D gene: -; clone size: -; V gene: TRBV5-1; CDR3 protein: CASRSDGAVEAFF; CDR3 DNA: TGCGCCAGCAGATCGGACGGGGCTGTTGAAGCTTTCTTT
CDR3 length: 14; J gene: TRBJ1-5; D gene: -; clone size: once; V gene: TRBV19; CDR3 protein: CASSTQGTGQPQHF; CDR3 DNA: TGTGCCAGTAGTACACAGGGAACAGGTCAGCCCCAGCATTTT
CDR3 length: 16; J gene: TRBJ2-5; D gene: -; clone size: -; V gene: TRBV18; CDR3 protein: CASSPPRFQGQETQYF; CDR3 DNA: TGTGCCAGCTCACCACCGAGGTTCCAAGGACAAGAGACCCAGTACTTC
CDR3 length: 14; J gene: TRBJ2-7; D gene: TRBD2; clone size: -; V gene: TRBV28; CDR3 protein: CASITSGRVYEQYF; CDR3 DNA: TGTGCCAGCATCACTAGCGGGAGGGTCTACGAGCAGTACTTC
CDR3 length: 14; J gene: TRBJ2-7; D gene: -; clone size: -; V gene: TRBV5-1; CDR3 protein: CASSLDSGTYEQYF; CDR3 DNA: TGCGCCAGCAGCTTGGACTCTGGGACGTACGAGCAGTACTTC
CDR3 length: 15; J gene: TRBJ1-5; D gene: TRBD1; clone size: -; V gene: TRBV9; CDR3 protein: CASSVEGARNQPQHF; CDR3 DNA: TGTGCCAGCAGCGTAGAGGGGGCAAGGAATCAGCCCCAGCATTTT
CDR3 length: 16; J gene: TRBJ2-2; D gene: TRBD2; clone size: -; V gene: TRBV7-7; CDR3 protein: CASSRLAGGPTGELFF; CDR3 DNA: TGTGCCAGCAGCCGACTAGCGGGAGGGCCCACCGGGGAGCTGTTTTTT
CDR3 length: 16; J gene: TRBJ2-3; D gene: TRBD1; clone size: -; V gene: TRBV3-1/TRBV3-2; CDR3 protein: CASSQDDRGRISLKYF; CDR3 DNA: TGTGCCAGCAGCCAAGACGACAGGGGGCGGATTTCACTAAAGTATTTT
CDR3 length: 13; J gene: TRBJ1-2; D gene: -; clone size: -; V gene: TRBV4-3; CDR3 protein: CASSQAIGDGYTF; CDR3 DNA: TGCGCCAGCAGCCAGGCGATAGGGGACGGCTACACCTTC
CDR3 length: 13; J gene: TRBJ1-1; D gene: -; clone size: -; V gene: TRBV5-1; CDR3 protein: CASSFESGTEAFF; CDR3 DNA: TGCGCCAGCAGCTTTGAGTCGGGCACTGAAGCTTTCTTT
CDR3 length: 15; J gene: TRBJ2-2; D gene: TRBD1; clone size: -; V gene: TRBV5-6; CDR3 protein: CASSWTGENTGELFF; CDR3 DNA: TGTGCCAGCAGCTGGACAGGGGAAAACACCGGGGAGCTGTTTTTT
CDR3 length: 16; J gene: TRBJ2-1; D gene: TRBD2; clone size: -; V gene: TRBV11-3; CDR3 protein: CASSLVTSGDYNEQFF; CDR3 DNA: TGTGCCAGCAGCTTAGTCACTAGCGGGGATTACAATGAGCAGTTCTTC
CDR3 length: 13; J gene: TRBJ1-4; D gene: -; clone size: -; V gene: TRBV10-3; CDR3 protein: CAIRAGPNEKLFF; CDR3 DNA: TGTGCCATCAGGGCGGGGCCAAATGAAAAACTGTTTTTT
CDR3 length: 16; J gene: TRBJ2-7; D gene: -; clone size: -; V gene: TRBV20-1; CDR3 protein: CSASDSRRQVSYEQYF; CDR3 DNA: TGCAGTGCGAGTGACTCACGACGACAGGTCTCCTACGAGCAGTACTTC
CDR3 length: 14; J gene: TRBJ2-7; D gene: -; clone size: -; V gene: TRBV5-1; CDR3 protein: CASSPPGQIYEQYF; CDR3 DNA: TGCGCCAGCTCCCCCCCGGGACAAATTTACGAGCAGTACTTC
CDR3 length: 15; J gene: TRBJ1-5; D gene: -; clone size: -; V gene: TRBV28; CDR3 protein: CASSRGTMNDQPQHF; CDR3 DNA: TGTGCCAGCAGTCGAGGGACAATGAACGATCAGCCCCAGCATTTT
CDR3 length: 13; J gene: TRBJ1-2; D gene: TRBD1; clone size: -; V gene: TRBV9; CDR3 protein: CASSARQGDGYTF; CDR3 DNA: TGTGCCAGCAGCGCGAGACAGGGTGATGGCTACACCTTC
CDR3 length: 15; J gene: TRBJ1-4; D gene: TRBD1; clone size: -; V gene: TRBV18; CDR3 protein: CASSPARTGVEKLFF; CDR3 DNA: TGTGCCAGCTCACCTGCCAGGACAGGGGTCGAAAAACTGTTTTTT
CDR3 length: 13; J gene: TRBJ1-2; D gene: -; clone size: -; V gene: TRBV28; CDR3 protein: CASTPRRGYGYTF; CDR3 DNA: TGTGCCAGCACCCCTCGGAGGGGGTATGGCTACACCTTC
CDR3 length: 12; J gene: TRBJ1-5; D gene: -; clone size: -; V gene: TRBV6-5; CDR3 protein: CASSSANQPQHF; CDR3 DNA: TGTGCCAGCAGTTCCGCTAATCAGCCCCAGCATTTT
CDR3 length: 15; J gene: TRBJ1-1; D gene: TRBD1; clone size: -; V gene: TRBV5-1; CDR3 protein: CASSSTGTGGTEAFF; CDR3 DNA: TGCGCCAGCAGCTCAACCGGGACAGGGGGAACTGAAGCTTTCTTT
CDR3 length: 14; J gene: TRBJ2-2; D gene: TRBD2; clone size: few; V gene: TRBV30; CDR3 protein: CAWTSGGDTGELFF; CDR3 DNA: TGTGCCTGGACTAGCGGGGGGGACACCGGGGAGCTGTTTTTT
CDR3 length: 12; J gene: TRBJ1-2; D gene: -; clone size: -; V gene: TRBV2; CDR3 protein: CASRGDAFGYTF; CDR3 DNA: TGTGCCAGCCGGGGGGACGCCTTTGGCTACACCTTC
CDR3 length: 16; J gene: TRBJ1-4; D gene: TRBD1; clone size: -; V gene: TRBV5-1; CDR3 protein: CASSLAPGTANEKLFF; CDR3 DNA: TGCGCCAGCAGCTTGGCCCCCGGGACAGCAAATGAAAAACTGTTTTTT
CDR3 length: 13; J gene: TRBJ1-2; D gene: TRBD1; clone size: -; V gene: TRBV7-3; CDR3 protein: CASSSRQGDGYTF; CDR3 DNA: TGTGCCAGCAGCTCAAGACAGGGGGATGGCTACACCTTC
CDR3 length: 11; J gene: TRBJ1-1; D gene: -; clone size: -; V gene: TRBV30; CDR3 protein: CAWLVGTEAFF; CDR3 DNA: TGTGCCTGGTTGGTGGGCACTGAAGCTTTCTTT
CDR3 length: 14; J gene: TRBJ2-5; D gene: -; clone size: -; V gene: TRBV2; CDR3 protein: CASRTSSIQGTQYF; CDR3 DNA: TGTGCCAGCAGGACCTCCAGCATACAGGGGACCCAGTACTTC
CDR3 length: 13; J gene: TRBJ2-3; D gene: -; clone size: -; V gene: TRBV7-3; CDR3 protein: CASSLSRTDTQYF; CDR3 DNA: TGTGCCAGCAGCCTATCCCGCACAGATACGCAGTATTTT
CDR3 length: 14; J gene: TRBJ2-7; D gene: -; clone size: -; V gene: TRBV11-2; CDR3 protein: CASSSGGWTYEQYF; CDR3 DNA: TGTGCCAGCAGCTCCGGTGGGTGGACCTACGAGCAGTACTTC